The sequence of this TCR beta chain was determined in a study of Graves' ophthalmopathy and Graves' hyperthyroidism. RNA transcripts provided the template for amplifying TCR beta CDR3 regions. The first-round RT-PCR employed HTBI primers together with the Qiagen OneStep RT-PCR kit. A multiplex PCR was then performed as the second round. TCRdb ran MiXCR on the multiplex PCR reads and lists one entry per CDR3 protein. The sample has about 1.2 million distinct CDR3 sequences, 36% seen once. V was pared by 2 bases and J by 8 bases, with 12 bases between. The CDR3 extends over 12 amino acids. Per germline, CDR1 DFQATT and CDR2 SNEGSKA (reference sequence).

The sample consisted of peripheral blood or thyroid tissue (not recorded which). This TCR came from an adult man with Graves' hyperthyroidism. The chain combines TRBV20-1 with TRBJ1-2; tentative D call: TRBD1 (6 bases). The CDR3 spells CSARTGSRGYTF. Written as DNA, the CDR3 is TGCAGTGCTAGAACAGGGTCGAGAGGCTACACCTTC.